The next 20 T cell receptor beta chains were all read from a single sample in a study of control samples from healthy donors and cancer patients. Only in-frame clones appear in the TCRdb table, and some are missing; sequencing was by immunoSEQ multiplex PCR. The table records some 79,000 clones, roughly 90% of them present only once. The sequenced material came from blood. These receptors were taken from a woman aged 45-65 years in good health.

The chain has TRBV5-6 and TRBJ2-7; TRBD1 aligns across 8 bases. The CDR3 is 14 residues long. V was pared by 4 bases and J by 6 bases, with 9 bases of the junction left unmatched. Germline V gene lookup returns CDR1 SGHDT and CDR2 YYEEEE. This CDR3 is CASSAGQAPSEQYF. CDR3 nucleotides: TGTGCCAGCAGCGCGGGACAGGCCCCCAGCGAGCAGTACTTC. Drawing the rest from reference TRBV5-6 and TRBJ2-7, the complete variable domain is DAGVTQSPTHLIKTRGQQVTLRCSPKSGHDTVSWYQQALGQGPQFIFQYYEEEERQRGNFPDRFSGHQFPNYSSELNVNALLLGDSALYLCASSAGQAPSEQYFGPGTRLTVT.

The chain has TRBV27 and TRBJ2-7; 7 bases map to TRBD2. The CDR3 is made up of 12 amino acids. Germline V lookup: CDR1 MNHEY, CDR2 SMNVEV (reference sequence). J was trimmed by 1 base and V by 8 bases; bases with no gene match: 2. CDR3: CASAGGSYEQYF. CDR3 bases: TGTGCCAGCGCCGGGGGGTCCTACGAGCAGTACTTC.

The chain joins TRBV6-5 to TRBJ1-2; no firm D call. V lost 8 bases, J lost 7 bases, and 17 bases lay in between. Germline-derived CDR1 and CDR2 are MNHEY and SVGAGI. The CDR3 runs to 13 residues. The CDR3 sequence: CASAESGFGGYTF. As DNA, the CDR3 is TGTGCCAGCGCAGAGTCCGGATTCGGTGGCTACACCTTC.

The chain combines TRBV14 with TRBJ1-1; tentative D call: TRBD1 (5 bases). V lost 1 base and J 8 bases, leaving 8 bases between the germline ends. The length of the CDR3 is 12 residues. Germline lookup yields CDR1 SGHDN and CDR2 FVKESK. The CDR3 DNA sequence: TGTGCCAGCAGCCAAGGGAGGACAGAAGCTTTCTTT. Residues: CASSQGRTEAFF.

The chain is built from TRBV20-1 and TRBJ2-1; 7 positions agree with TRBD2. CDR1 is DFQATT and CDR2 is SNEGSKA in the germline V gene (reference sequence). CDR3 length equals 14 residues. J lost 9 bases, V lost 3 bases, and 11 bases had no gene match. For the CDR3, the DNA is TGCAGTGCTAGTTCCCCTAGCGGAGCAGGTGAGCAGTTCTTC. Its translation: CSASSPSGAGEQFF.

The chain links TRBV7-2 to TRBJ1-1; weak D call: TRBD1 (5 bases). With 3 bases removed from V and 0 bases from J, the gap between germline ends came to 14 bases. This CDR3 has 16 residues. Germline V gene data show CDR1 as SGHTA and CDR2 as FQGNSA. The CDR3 loop reads CASSFRSGTVNTEAFF. CDR3 sequence (DNA): TGTGCCAGCAGCTTCCGGTCAGGGACGGTGAACACTGAAGCTTTCTTT.

The chain is built from TRBV2 and TRBJ2-7, with 7 bases matching TRBD1. The CDR3 totals 15 residues. Germline lookup yields CDR1 SNHLY and CDR2 FYNNEI. V was pared by 3 bases and J by 4 bases, with 9 bases of the junction left unmatched. The CDR3 loop is CASSEGSYRGYEQYF. As DNA, the CDR3 is TGTGCCAGCAGTGAGGGTAGCTACAGGGGATACGAGCAGTACTTC.

V usage is TRBV9 and J usage is TRBJ1-4; D may be TRBD1 (5 bases). Germline-derived CDR1 and CDR2 are SGDLS and YYNGEE. The ends were cut back, 3 bases at V and 8 bases at J, with 17 bases in the middle. The CDR3 is made up of 15 amino acids. The CDR3 DNA reads as TGTGCCAGCAGCGCCCTAGAAGGGGTCGGCGAAAAACTGTTTTTT. It codes for CASSALEGVGEKLFF. Full variable domain (rest looked up from reference TRBV9 and TRBJ1-4): DSGVTQTPKHLITATGQRVTLRCSPRSGDLSVYWYQQSLDQGLQFLIQYYNGEERAKGNILERFSAQQFPDLHSELNLSSLELGDSALYFCASSALEGVGEKLFFGSGTQLSVL.

The chain carries TRBV30 and TRBJ2-6, with no clear D. The CDR3 covers 14 residues. Germline V gives CDR1 GTSNPN, CDR2 SVGIG (reference sequence). V lost 4 bases and J 0 bases, leaving 7 bases between the germline ends. The DNA of the CDR3 is TGTGCCTGGAAGCAGGTCTCTGGGGCCAACGTCCTGACTTTC. Translated, it gives CAWKQVSGANVLTF.

This clone was counted a few times. This rearrangement joins TRBV10-1 to TRBJ1-2, with D unresolved. The CDR3 consists of 14 residues. In germline, CDR1 is WNHNN, CDR2 SYGVQD (reference sequence). Deletions cut 2 bases from V and 2 bases from J, with 9 bases between. The CDR3 DNA reads as TGCGCCAGCAGTGAGAGGGTGAAAAACTATGGCTACACCTTC. It encodes CASSERVKNYGYTF.

The genes are TRBV2 and TRBJ1-5; D is undetermined. Trimming removed 3 bases at V and 0 bases at J, with 9 bases between. From germline, CDR1 is SNHLY and CDR2 FYNNEI. This CDR3 has 15 residues. CDR3 bases: TGTGCCAGCAGTGAGGACGGCTATAGCAATCAGCCCCAGCATTTT. Translation gives CASSEDGYSNQPQHF.

This clone was seen once. The chain carries TRBV18 and TRBJ1-4; 7 bases are a match to TRBD1. V was clipped by 6 bases and J by 8 bases; unmatched bases: 9. CDR1 KGHSH and CDR2 LQKENI come from the germline V gene. This CDR3 contains 14 residues. The chain's CDR3 is CASSGQDSREKLFF. The CDR3 DNA follows: TGTGCCAGCTCCGGACAGGATTCAAGGGAAAAACTGTTTTTT. The entire variable domain, with the rest obtained from reference TRBV18 and TRBJ1-4, is as follows: NAGVMQNPRHLVRRRGQEARLRCSPMKGHSHVYWYRQLPEEGLKFMVYLQKENIIDESGMPKERFSAEFPKEGPSILRIQQVVRGDSAAYFCASSGQDSREKLFFGSGTQLSVL.

V usage is TRBV7-8 and J usage is TRBJ1-5; D not certain. The CDR3 runs 15 residues. The V end was cut by 5 bases, the J end by 0 bases, with 11 bases between. Germline V gene lookup returns CDR1 SGHVS and CDR2 FQNEAQ. CDR3 region: CASSPGSHSNQPQHF. CDR3 in DNA: TGTGCCAGCAGCCCTGGGTCCCATAGCAATCAGCCCCAGCATTTT. The variable domain in full, completed from reference TRBV7-8 and TRBJ1-5, reads GAGVSQSPRYKVAKRGQDVALRCDPISGHVSLFWYQQALGQGPEFLTYFQNEAQLDKSGLPSDRFFAERPEGSVSTLKIQRTQQEDSAVYLCASSPGSHSNQPQHFGDGTRLSIL.

In nucleotides, the CDR3 is TGTGCCAGCAGCACCTACGGACAGAGCAATCAGCCCCAGCATTTT. It yields the protein CASSTYGQSNQPQHF. The chain is built from TRBV28 and TRBJ1-5; a weak D match, TRBD1 (6 bases). The CDR3 runs to 15 residues. Trimming removed 6 bases from V and 1 base from J, with 13 bases in between. CDR1 is MDHEN and CDR2 is SYDVKM in the germline V gene.

This clone showed up just once. The chain carries TRBV4-1 and TRBJ2-1; maybe TRBD2 (5 bases). This CDR3 has 16 residues. Trimming stripped 4 bases from V and 2 bases from J, with 15 bases between. The germline CDR1 and CDR2 sequences are MGHRA and YSYEKL. Here the CDR3 DNA reads TGCGCCAGCAGCCCTAGCCTAGCTCAAACCTACAATGAGCAGTTCTTC. It is translated as CASSPSLAQTYNEQFF.

Comment on this clone: This specimen includes other DNA sequences encoding the same CDR3. Here the CDR3 reads CASSLTGGSNQPQHF. For the CDR3, the DNA is TGCGCCAGCAGCTTAACAGGGGGAAGCAATCAGCCCCAGCATTTT. The rearrangement uses TRBV5-1 and TRBJ1-5; 8 bases match TRBD1. Germline lookup yields CDR1 SGHRS and CDR2 YFSETQ. The V segment lost 2 bases and the J segment 1 base; nucleotides outside the gene matches: 2. This CDR3 contains 15 residues.

The chain couples TRBV30 to TRBJ1-3; 7 positions match TRBD1. Losses at the gene ends were 0 bases for V and 9 bases for J; bases not matched to a gene: 17. The CDR3 loop spans 17 amino acids. The germline V gene has CDR1 GTSNPN and CDR2 SVGIG (reference sequence). CDR3 residues: CAWSVARGFLSKGTIYF. CDR3 nucleotides: TGTGCCTGGAGTGTGGCCAGGGGGTTTTTATCAAAGGGCACCATATATTTT.

J is TRBJ2-1 and V is TRBV3-1 (or the pseudogene TRBV3-2), with 7 bases fitting TRBD1. Germline lookup yields CDR1 LGHDT and CDR2 YNNKEL (reference sequence). The V gene end was trimmed by 5 bases and the J gene end by 0 bases; junction bases not matched to a gene: 4. There are 15 residues in the CDR3. Here the CDR3 reads CASSYRGLSYNEQFF. In DNA form, the CDR3 reads TGTGCCAGCAGCTATAGGGGGCTCTCCTACAATGAGCAGTTCTTC.

The chain is built from TRBV5-5 and TRBJ1-4; TRBD1 might be the D (6 bases). This CDR3 spans 17 amino acids. V was pared by 0 bases and J by 3 bases, with 15 bases between. The germline V gene has CDR1 SGHKS and CDR2 YYEKEE (reference sequence). CDR3 bases: TGTGCCAGCAGCTTGGCGGCAGGAAAGGGGGCTAATGAAAAACTGTTTTTT. This gives the protein CASSLAAGKGANEKLFF.

The chain recombines TRBV4-1 with TRBJ1-4, with D maybe TRBD1 (6 bases). The CDR3 has 15 residues. Germline-derived CDR1 and CDR2 are MGHRA and YSYEKL. The germline V and J ends were trimmed by 4 bases and 0 bases, with 9 bases remaining between them. The CDR3 protein is CASSPGATTNEKLFF. The DNA for the CDR3 is TGCGCCAGCAGCCCGGGGGCAACAACTAATGAAAAACTGTTTTTT.